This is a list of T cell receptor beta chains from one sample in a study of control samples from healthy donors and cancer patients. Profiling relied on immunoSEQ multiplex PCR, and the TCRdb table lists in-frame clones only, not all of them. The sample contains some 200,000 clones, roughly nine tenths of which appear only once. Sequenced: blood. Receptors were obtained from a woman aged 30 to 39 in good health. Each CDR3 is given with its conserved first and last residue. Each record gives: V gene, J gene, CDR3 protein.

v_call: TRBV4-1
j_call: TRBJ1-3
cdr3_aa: CASSQVGQGAGGNTIYF

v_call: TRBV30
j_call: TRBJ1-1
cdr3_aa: CAWSVQTEAFF

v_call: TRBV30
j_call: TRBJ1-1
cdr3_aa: CAWSFDGQGANTEAFF

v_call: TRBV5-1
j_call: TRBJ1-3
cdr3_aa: CASSRRPGQGSGNTIYF

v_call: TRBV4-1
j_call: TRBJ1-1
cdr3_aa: CASSPRQGTEAFF

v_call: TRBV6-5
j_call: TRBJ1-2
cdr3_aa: CASSIGGGYTF

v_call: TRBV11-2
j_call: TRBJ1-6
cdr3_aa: CASSFTDNSPLHF

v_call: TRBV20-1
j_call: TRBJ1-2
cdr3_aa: CSAHRGYGYTF

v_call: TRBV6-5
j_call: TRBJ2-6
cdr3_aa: CASSKTGAGANVLTF

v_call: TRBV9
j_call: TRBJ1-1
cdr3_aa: CASSVGTGEAFF

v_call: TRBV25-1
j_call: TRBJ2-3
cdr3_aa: CASSEFLAGSTDTQYF

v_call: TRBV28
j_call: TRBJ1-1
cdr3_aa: CASSTPGTGNTEAFF

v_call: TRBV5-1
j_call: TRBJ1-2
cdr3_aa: CASSLEGATIYGYTF

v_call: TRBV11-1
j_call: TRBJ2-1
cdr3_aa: CASSPGTSGINEQFF

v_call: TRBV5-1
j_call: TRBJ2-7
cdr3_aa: CASSLAGTDEQYF

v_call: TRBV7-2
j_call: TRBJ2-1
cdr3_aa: CASSPRGSDNEQFF

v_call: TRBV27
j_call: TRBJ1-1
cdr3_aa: CASSLSGVNTEAFF

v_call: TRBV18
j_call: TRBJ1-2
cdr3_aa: CASSPQRGSGYTF

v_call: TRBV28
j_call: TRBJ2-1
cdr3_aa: CASIAGNYNEQFF

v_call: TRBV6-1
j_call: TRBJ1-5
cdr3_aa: CASSEDLGGRSNQPQHF

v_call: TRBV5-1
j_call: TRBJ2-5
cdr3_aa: CASSAHRGETQYF

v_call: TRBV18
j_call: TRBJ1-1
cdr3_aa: CASSPDSMNTEAFF

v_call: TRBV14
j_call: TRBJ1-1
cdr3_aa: CASSQTGTTEAFF

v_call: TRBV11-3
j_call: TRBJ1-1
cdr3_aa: CASSLLKTWAGNTEAFF

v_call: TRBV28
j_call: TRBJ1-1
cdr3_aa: CASTRTGGNTEAFF

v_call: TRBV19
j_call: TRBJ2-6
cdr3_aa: CASSIDSGTGANVLTF

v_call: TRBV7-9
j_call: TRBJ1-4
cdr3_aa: CASSLAFARDSNEKLFF

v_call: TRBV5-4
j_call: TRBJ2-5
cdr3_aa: CASSLFSLETQYF

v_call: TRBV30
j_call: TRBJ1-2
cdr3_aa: CASRTGGNYGYTF

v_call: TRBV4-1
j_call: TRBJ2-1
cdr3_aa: CASSPGTSGGTSYNEQFF

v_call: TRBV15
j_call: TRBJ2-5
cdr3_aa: CATSRGSSGKETQYF

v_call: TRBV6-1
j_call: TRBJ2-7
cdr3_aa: CASSEGDNYEQYF

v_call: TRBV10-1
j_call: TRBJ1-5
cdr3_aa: CASSECQYSNQPQHF

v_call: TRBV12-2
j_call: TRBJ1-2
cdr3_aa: CASRLVPTNYGYTF

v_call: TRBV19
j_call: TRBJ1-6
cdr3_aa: CASRTGGSPLHF

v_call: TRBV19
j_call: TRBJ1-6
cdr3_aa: CASGQGASPLHF

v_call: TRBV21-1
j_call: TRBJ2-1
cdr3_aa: CASSKTSGRSYNEQFF

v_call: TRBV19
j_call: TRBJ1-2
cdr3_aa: CASRPNRGSYGYTF

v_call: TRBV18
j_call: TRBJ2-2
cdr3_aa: CASSPGNGELFF

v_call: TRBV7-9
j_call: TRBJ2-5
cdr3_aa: CASSLPTGDPQETQYF

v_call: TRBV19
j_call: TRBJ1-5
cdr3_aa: CASSIGDRAIQPQHF

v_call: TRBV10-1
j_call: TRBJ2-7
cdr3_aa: CASSEWLASEQYF

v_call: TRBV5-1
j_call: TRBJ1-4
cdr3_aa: CASSSRADNEKLFF

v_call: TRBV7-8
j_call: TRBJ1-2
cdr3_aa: CASSLVRQNYGYTF

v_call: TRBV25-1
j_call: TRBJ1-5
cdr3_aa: CASSPRDRDSNQPQHF

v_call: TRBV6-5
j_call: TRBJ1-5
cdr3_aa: CASSLQGSGNQPQHF

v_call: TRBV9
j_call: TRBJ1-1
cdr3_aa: CASSVATNTEAFF

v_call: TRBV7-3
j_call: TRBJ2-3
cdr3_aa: CASSLAGGNTQYF

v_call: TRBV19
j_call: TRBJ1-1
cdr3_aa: CASRIGGNTEAFF

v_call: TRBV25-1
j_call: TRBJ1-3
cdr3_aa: CASSESAGVGTIYF

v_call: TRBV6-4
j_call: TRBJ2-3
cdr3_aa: CASSDSKAGPSTDTQYF

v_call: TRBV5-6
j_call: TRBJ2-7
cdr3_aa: CASSLQYSYEQYF

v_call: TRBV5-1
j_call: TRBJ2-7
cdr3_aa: CASSFGTSSSYEQYF

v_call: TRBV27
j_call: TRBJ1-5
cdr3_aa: CASSLLGQPQHF

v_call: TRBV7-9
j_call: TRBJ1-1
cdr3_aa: CASRTGNTEAFF

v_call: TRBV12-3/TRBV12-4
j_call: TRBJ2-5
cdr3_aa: CASSPGLSETQYF